A selection of T cell receptor beta chains follows, all from one sample in a study of blood T cell repertoires in COVID-19. Only in-frame clones appear in the TCRdb table, and some are missing; sequencing was by immunoSEQ multiplex PCR. The sample has about 81,000 clones; about nine tenths are singletons. The sample consisted of peripheral blood. These receptors were obtained from a woman aged 45-65 years in a cohort sampled during active COVID-19. The CDR3 runs from the conserved cysteine through the conserved F or W. Fields, in order: V gene, CDR3 length, J gene, D gene, CDR3 DNA, CDR3 protein. A D gene is named only where the DNA matches it firmly.

TRBV7-2	13	TRBJ1-2	TRBD1	TGTGCCAGCAGCTCACCTAACAGGGGTGGCTACACCTTC	CASSSPNRGGYTF
TRBV10-2	14	TRBJ1-6	TRBD1	TGCGCCAGCATTGCGGGACAGGGTCCCTCACCCCTCCACTTT	CASIAGQGPSPLHF
TRBV3-1/TRBV3-2	16	TRBJ2-1	TRBD2	TGTGCCAGCAGCCAAGGACTAGCGGACTCCTACAATGAGCAGTTCTTC	CASSQGLADSYNEQFF
TRBV5-4	14	TRBJ2-7	TRBD2	TGTGCCAGCAGCCCGGGACTAGCAGCGTACGAGCAGTACTTC	CASSPGLAAYEQYF
TRBV25-1	18	TRBJ2-1	TRBD2	TGTGCCAGCAGTGAAGGGGGACTAGCGGGAGGGCCGGGGATTGAGCAGTTCTTC	CASSEGGLAGGPGIEQFF
TRBV10-1	15	TRBJ2-2	NA	TGCGCCAGCAGTGAATGGACTTCGAACACCGGGGAGCTGTTTTTT	CASSEWTSNTGELFF
TRBV6-6	16	TRBJ1-4	TRBD1	TGTGCCAGCAGACAGGGACAGGGCTCGACTAATGAAAAACTGTTTTTT	CASRQGQGSTNEKLFF
TRBV2	15	TRBJ1-2	TRBD1	TGTGCCAGCATTAAGGGACAGGGGGCTAACTATGGCTACACCTTC	CASIKGQGANYGYTF
TRBV7-3	19	TRBJ1-4	NA	TGTGCCAGCAGCTTAACAAGGTCCAGGGGAGGGGCAACTAATGAAAAACTGTTTTTT	CASSLTRSRGGATNEKLFF
TRBV19	18	TRBJ1-4	NA	TGTGCCAGTAGGCTTAAAACGGGACACAAGGCAACTAATGAAAAACTGTTTTTT	CASRLKTGHKATNEKLFF
TRBV10-1	13	TRBJ2-3	NA	TGCGCCAGCGGCTCACCCTCCCCAGATACGCAGTATTTT	CASGSPSPDTQYF
TRBV14	16	TRBJ2-1	TRBD2	TGTGCCAGCAGCCCGAGGACTAGCGGCCTCTACAATGAGCAGTTCTTC	CASSPRTSGLYNEQFF
TRBV7-9	14	TRBJ2-5	NA	TGTGCCAGCAGCTCTACAGGTCACCAAGAGACCCAGTACTTC	CASSSTGHQETQYF
TRBV5-1	13	TRBJ1-1	NA	TGCGCCAGCAGCCCTACTCTAGGCCGTGGGTCTTTCTTT	CASSPTLGRGSFF
TRBV5-1	19	TRBJ2-3	TRBD2	TGCGCCAGCAGCCTAGGGACTAGCGGGAGAAGTGCAGGCACAGATACGCAGTATTTT	CASSLGTSGRSAGTDTQYF
TRBV6-5	14	TRBJ1-1	NA	TGTGCCAGGGGGGGAGGACAACGGAGTGGTGAAGCTTTCTTT	CARGGGQRSGEAFF